The 21 T cell receptor beta chains presented below share a single source sample, sequenced in a study of identical twins. TCRdb processed the 5' RACE reads anew with MiXCR; each CDR3 protein has one entry. Of 1.5 million to 2 million distinct CDR3 sequences listed, around 29% are singletons. Sample: cord blood. The source of these receptors is a newborn girl in good health.

This clonotype came up a few times. V and J are TRBV4-2 and TRBJ1-4, with D unresolved. There are 12 residues in the CDR3. From germline, CDR1 is LGHNA and CDR2 YNFKEQ. V was trimmed by 2 bases and J by 6 bases, leaving 4 bases between them. The CDR3 coding sequence is TGTGCCAGCAGCCAACTGTATGAAAAACTGTTTTTT. As protein: CASSQLYEKLFF.

The chain combines TRBV6-2 or TRBV6-3 with TRBJ2-7; D ambiguous. V lost 3 bases, J lost 3 bases, and 6 bases lay in between. The CDR3 length is 12 residues. The germline V gene has CDR1 MNHEY and CDR2 SVGEGT. The CDR3, as DNA: TGTGCCAGCAGTTATGGGTTCTACGAGCAGTACTTC. This encodes CASSYGFYEQYF.

This clonotype came up many times. A read error may account for a junction end that differs from germline. The V gene is TRBV10-2, the J gene TRBJ2-3; 10 nucleotides match TRBD2. The CDR3 runs 14 residues. Germline lookup yields CDR1 WSHSY and CDR2 SAAADI. The CDR3 sequence: CASRPLAGTDTQYF. The CDR3 bases are TGTGCCAGCCGTCCACTAGCGGGAACAGATACGCAGTATTTT.

The chain employs TRBV28 and TRBJ1-5; 10 bases fit TRBD1. V shed 1 base, J shed 3 bases, and the junction held 6 bases outside the gene matches. Germline CDR1 reads MDHEN; CDR2 reads SYDVKM. CDR3 length equals 17 residues. This CDR3 reads CASSLSRDRGDNQPQHF. The CDR3 DNA reads as TGTGCCAGCAGTTTATCCCGGGACAGGGGAGACAATCAGCCCCAGCATTTT.

This clonotype has more than one count but fewer than ten. This chain uses TRBV11-2 with TRBJ2-5; a possible D gene is TRBD1 (5 bases). This CDR3 comprises 13 residues. The ends were cut back, 5 bases at V and 5 bases at J, with 12 bases in the middle. Looked up from germline, CDR1 is SGHAT and CDR2 is FQNNGV. Written as DNA, the CDR3 is TGTGCCAGCAGCCTTCGGACAATCGAGACCCAGTACTTC. This encodes CASSLRTIETQYF.

For this clonotype: At one end the junction does not follow the germline gene, possibly because of a read error. V and J are TRBV20-1 and TRBJ1-6; TRBD1 aligns across 8 bases. The CDR3 runs 13 residues. Germline V gives CDR1 DFQATT, CDR2 SNEGSKA (reference sequence). The CDR3 reads CSASTGGNSPPHF. DNA for the CDR3: TGCAGTGCTAGTACAGGGGGGAATTCACCCCCCCACTTT.

There are a few counts of this clonotype. The chain has TRBV13 and TRBJ1-2; D possibly corresponds to TRBD1 (6 bases). Trimming cost V 4 bases and J 9 bases, with 27 bases left between them. The CDR3 has 17 amino acids. The germline CDR1 and CDR2 sequences are PRHDT and FYEKMQ (reference sequence). Here the CDR3 reads CASSSYTKGGVKSRYTF. The CDR3 region has the DNA TGTGCCAGCAGCTCCTACACCAAAGGGGGTGTAAAGAGTCGCTACACCTTC.

The gene calls are TRBV11-1 and TRBJ2-3, with a weak D call TRBD2 (6 bases). CDR1 SGHAT and CDR2 FQDESV come from the germline V gene (reference sequence). V lost 5 bases, J lost 1 base, and 13 bases lay in between. This CDR3 comprises 15 residues. CDR3 coding DNA: TGTGCCAGCAGCGCGTGGGGCGGGGGCACAGATACGCAGTATTTT. It codes for CASSAWGGGTDTQYF.

The rearrangement joins TRBV20-1 to TRBJ1-5; D is unresolved. V was shortened by 2 bases and J by 4 bases, with 15 bases between the two germline ends. Germline loops: CDR1 DFQATT, CDR2 SNEGSKA (reference sequence). The CDR3 runs to 15 residues. The CDR3 reads CSARTRRDGNQPQHF. In DNA, the CDR3 is TGCAGTGCTAGAACCAGACGGGATGGGAATCAGCCCCAGCATTTT.

Only a few counts were recorded for this clonotype. The rearrangement links TRBV28 to TRBJ2-7; D gene uncertain. This CDR3 contains 16 residues. Germline V gives CDR1 MDHEN, CDR2 SYDVKM. V shed 5 bases and J shed 0 bases, with 17 bases lying between them. Here the CDR3 DNA reads TGTGCCAGCAGTCTTCCCTGGCGGACGAGCTCCTACGAGCAGTACTTC. It yields the protein CASSLPWRTSSYEQYF.

Here the CDR3 reads CASSATYGEVPKNIQYF. DNA for the CDR3: TGTGCCAGCTCAGCAACCTACGGGGAGGTGCCCAAAAACATTCAGTACTTC. V usage is TRBV18 and J usage is TRBJ2-4; TRBD2 is a possible D gene (6 bases). This CDR3 has 17 amino acids. The V end was cut by 5 bases, the J end by 2 bases, with 19 bases between. CDR1 is KGHSH and CDR2 is LQKENI in the germline V gene.

This clonotype was found a few times. The chain uses TRBV20-1 and TRBJ2-4; 11 bases align to TRBD2. The V and J ends lost 3 bases and 0 bases, in that order; junction bases with no gene match: 4. Germline-derived CDR1 and CDR2 are DFQATT and SNEGSKA (reference sequence). The CDR3 has 16 residues. Written as DNA, the CDR3 is TGCAGTGCTAGGCCTAGCGGGGGGCTAGCCAAAAACATTCAGTACTTC. It encodes CSARPSGGLAKNIQYF.

CDR3 amino acids: CASSERGTAQDNEQFF. The CDR3 nucleotides are TGTGCCAGCAGTGAAAGGGGGACAGCCCAGGACAATGAGCAGTTCTTC. This chain joins TRBV2 and TRBJ2-1; 7 nucleotides align to TRBD1. Germline V CDR1 and CDR2: SNHLY, FYNNEI. Losses at the gene ends were 2 bases for V and 5 bases for J; bases not matched to a gene: 9. The CDR3 spans 16 residues.

V is TRBV6-6 and J is TRBJ1-1; D not resolved. The CDR3 covers 15 residues. Trimming left V 6 bases short and J 0 bases short, with 14 bases between. In germline, CDR1 is MNHNY, CDR2 SVGAGI (reference sequence). The DNA for the CDR3 is TGTGCCAGCAGCCCGAATAGGGCTATGAACACTGAAGCTTTCTTT. Amino acids: CASSPNRAMNTEAFF.

The chain joins TRBV4-1 to TRBJ2-3, with 7 bases identical to TRBD2. The CDR3 sequence is 15 residues long. The J segment lost 2 bases and the V segment lost 2 bases, leaving 4 bases of the junction unmatched. Germline V lookup: CDR1 MGHRA, CDR2 YSYEKL. The CDR3 protein is CASSQPGTNTDTQYF. DNA of the CDR3: TGCGCCAGCAGCCAACCCGGGACTAACACAGATACGCAGTATTTT.

The chain employs TRBV28 and TRBJ2-2; 11 bases line up with TRBD1. CDR1 and CDR2 from the germline V gene are MDHEN and SYDVKM. The CDR3 loop spans 16 amino acids. V lost 3 bases and J lost 4; bases outside the gene matches: 4. The CDR3 bases are TGTGCCAGCAGTTTTCTGGACAGGGGGCCCACCGGGGAGCTGTTTTTT. Translating gives CASSFLDRGPTGELFF.

This clonotype was seen a handful of times. V is TRBV20-1 and J is TRBJ2-1; D call uncertain. CDR1 DFQATT and CDR2 SNEGSKA come from the germline V gene (reference sequence). The CDR3 loop spans 16 amino acids. The V gene lost 0 bases and the J gene lost 0 bases, with 12 bases spanning the gap. CDR3 residues: CSARDYTKTSYNEQFF. CDR3 coding DNA: TGCAGTGCTAGAGATTACACCAAGACCTCCTACAATGAGCAGTTCTTC.

The V call is TRBV10-3, the J call TRBJ1-1; unclear D gene. The CDR3 consists of 14 residues. Germline V CDR1 and CDR2: ENHRY, SYGVKD. Trimming took off 0 bases at V and 4 bases at J, with 9 bases between the two ends. The CDR3 DNA is TGTGCCATCAGTGAGTCCGGGTGGGTCACTGAAGCTTTCTTT. Translated: CAISESGWVTEAFF.

Many counts were recorded for this clonotype. This chain links TRBV29-1 with TRBJ2-7, with 8 nucleotides matching TRBD1. The CDR3 has 15 residues. CDR1 and CDR2 (germline): SQVTM, ANQGSEA. The ends lost 6 bases at V and 1 base at J; junction bases unmatched: 11. In nucleotides, the CDR3 is TGCAGCGTCGCCCACCCGGGACAGGTATCCTACGAGCAGTACTTC. Translation: CSVAHPGQVSYEQYF.

The chain couples TRBV20-1 to TRBJ2-1; no clear D. The CDR3 spans 11 residues. V dropped 2 bases and J dropped 9 bases, with 8 bases sitting between them. Germline lookup yields CDR1 DFQATT and CDR2 SNEGSKA (reference sequence). The CDR3 loop is CSARCRSEQFF. The CDR3 region has the DNA TGCAGTGCTAGATGTCGGAGTGAGCAGTTCTTC.

The gene calls are TRBV20-1 and TRBJ2-3; 11 nucleotides match TRBD2. Germline V gene sequence: CDR1 DFQATT, CDR2 SNEGSKA (reference sequence). This CDR3 is 16 amino acids long. Germline trimming cut 6 bases from V and 2 bases from J; bases unmatched to any gene: 10. CDR3: CSARDVAGGDTDTQYF. The CDR3 region has the DNA TGCAGTGCGCGAGATGTAGCGGGGGGGGACACAGATACGCAGTATTTT.